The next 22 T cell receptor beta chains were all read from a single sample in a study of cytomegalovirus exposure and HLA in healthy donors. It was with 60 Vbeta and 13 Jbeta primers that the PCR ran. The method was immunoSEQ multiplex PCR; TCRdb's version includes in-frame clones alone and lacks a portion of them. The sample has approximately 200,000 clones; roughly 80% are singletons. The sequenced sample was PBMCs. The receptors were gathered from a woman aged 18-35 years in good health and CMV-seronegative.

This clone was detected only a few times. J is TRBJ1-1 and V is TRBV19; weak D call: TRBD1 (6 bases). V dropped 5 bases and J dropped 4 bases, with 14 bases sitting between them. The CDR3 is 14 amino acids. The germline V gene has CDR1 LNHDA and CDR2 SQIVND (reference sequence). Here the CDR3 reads CASSDGGGRTEAFF. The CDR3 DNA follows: TGTGCCAGTAGTGACGGGGGGGGCCGCACTGAAGCTTTCTTT.

CDR3 sequence reads: CASSRQGGGELFF. The CDR3 DNA reads TGTGCCAGCAGCCGACAGGGCGGCGGGGAGCTGTTTTTT. V is TRBV5-8 and J is TRBJ2-2; 7 bases line up with TRBD1. The CDR3 is made up of 13 amino acids. Germline CDR1 is SGHTS and CDR2 is YDEGEE. The V segment lost 4 bases and the J segment 7 bases; nucleotides outside the gene matches: 4.

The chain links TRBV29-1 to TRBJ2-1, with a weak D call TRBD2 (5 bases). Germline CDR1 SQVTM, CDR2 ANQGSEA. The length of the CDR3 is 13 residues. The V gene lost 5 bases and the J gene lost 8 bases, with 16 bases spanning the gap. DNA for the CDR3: TGCAGCGTTCCCCGGGGAGAAGCCTATGAGCAGTTCTTC. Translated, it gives CSVPRGEAYEQFF.

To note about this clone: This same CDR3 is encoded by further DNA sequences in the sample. The CDR3 sequence: CASSLGDSPLHF. The DNA of the CDR3 is TGTGCCAGCAGCTTAGGAGATTCACCCCTCCACTTT. V is TRBV7-9 and J is TRBJ1-6; D remains unclear. The germline V and J ends were trimmed by 1 base and 8 bases, with 3 bases remaining between them. Germline lookup yields CDR1 SEHNR and CDR2 FQNEAQ (reference sequence). CDR3 length: 12 residues.

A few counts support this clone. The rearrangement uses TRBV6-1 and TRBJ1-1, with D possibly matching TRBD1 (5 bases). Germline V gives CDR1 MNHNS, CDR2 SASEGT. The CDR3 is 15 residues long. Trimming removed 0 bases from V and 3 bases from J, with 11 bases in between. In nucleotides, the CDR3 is TGTGCCAGCAGTGAAGCGCTTGGGGGGGACACTGAAGCTTTCTTT. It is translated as CASSEALGGDTEAFF.

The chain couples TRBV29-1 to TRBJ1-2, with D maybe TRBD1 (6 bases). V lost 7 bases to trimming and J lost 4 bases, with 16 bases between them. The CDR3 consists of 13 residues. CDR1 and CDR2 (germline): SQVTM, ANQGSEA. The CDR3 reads CSALRGAVYGYTF. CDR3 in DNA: TGCAGCGCCCTCCGGGGGGCTGTCTATGGCTACACCTTC.

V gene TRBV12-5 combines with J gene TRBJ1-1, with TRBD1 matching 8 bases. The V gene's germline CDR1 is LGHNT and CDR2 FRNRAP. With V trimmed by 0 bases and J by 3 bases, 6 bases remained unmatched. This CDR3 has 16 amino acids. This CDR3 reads CASGLVGATGDTEAFF. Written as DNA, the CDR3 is TGTGCTAGTGGTTTGGTAGGTGCGACAGGGGACACTGAAGCTTTCTTT. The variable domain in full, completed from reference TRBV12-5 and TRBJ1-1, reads DARVTQTPRHKVTEMGQEVTMRCQPILGHNTVFWYRQTMMQGLELLAYFRNRAPLDDSGMPKDRFSAEMPDATLATLKIQPSEPRDSAVYFCASGLVGATGDTEAFFGQGTRLTVV.

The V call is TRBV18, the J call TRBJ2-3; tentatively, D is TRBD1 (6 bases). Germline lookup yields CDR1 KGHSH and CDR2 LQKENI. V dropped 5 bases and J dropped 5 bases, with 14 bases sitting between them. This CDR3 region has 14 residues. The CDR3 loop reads CASSSGQLGDTQYF. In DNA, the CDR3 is TGTGCCAGCTCATCGGGACAACTAGGAGATACGCAGTATTTT. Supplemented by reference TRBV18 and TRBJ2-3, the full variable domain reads NAGVMQNPRHLVRRRGQEARLRCSPMKGHSHVYWYRQLPEEGLKFMVYLQKENIIDESGMPKERFSAEFPKEGPSILRIQQVVRGDSAAYFCASSSGQLGDTQYFGPGTRLTVL.

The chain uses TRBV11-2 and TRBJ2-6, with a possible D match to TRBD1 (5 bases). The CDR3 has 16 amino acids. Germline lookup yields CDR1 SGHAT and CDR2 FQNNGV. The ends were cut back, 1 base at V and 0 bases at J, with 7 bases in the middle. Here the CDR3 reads CASSLGQISGANVLTF. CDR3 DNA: TGTGCCAGCAGCTTAGGACAGATCTCTGGGGCCAACGTCCTGACTTTC.

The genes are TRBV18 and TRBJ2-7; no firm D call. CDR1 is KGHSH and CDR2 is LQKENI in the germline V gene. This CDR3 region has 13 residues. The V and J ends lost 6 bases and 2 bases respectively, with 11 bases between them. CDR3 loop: CASSLKHPYEQYF. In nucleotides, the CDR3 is TGTGCCAGCTCCCTGAAGCACCCCTACGAGCAGTACTTC.

The CDR3 loop reads CARDSGNTIYF. CDR3 DNA: TGTGCGCGGGACTCTGGAAACACCATATATTTT. The chain has TRBV30 and TRBJ1-3; D is unresolved. The CDR3 runs 11 residues. CDR1 is GTSNPN, CDR2 SVGIG, per germline (reference sequence).

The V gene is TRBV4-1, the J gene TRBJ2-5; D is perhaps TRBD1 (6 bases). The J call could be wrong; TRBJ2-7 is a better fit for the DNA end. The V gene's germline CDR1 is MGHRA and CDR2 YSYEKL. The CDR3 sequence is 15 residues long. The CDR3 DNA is TGCGCCAGCAGCCAGAGGGGGACGGCCGCCTACGAGCAGTACTTC. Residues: CASSQRGTAAYEQYF.

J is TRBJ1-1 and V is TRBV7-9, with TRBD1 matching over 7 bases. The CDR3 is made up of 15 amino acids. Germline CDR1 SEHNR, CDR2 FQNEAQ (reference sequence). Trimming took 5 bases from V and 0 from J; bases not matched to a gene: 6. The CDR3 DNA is TGTGCCAGCAGCCACCCGGGACAGATGAACACTGAAGCTTTCTTT. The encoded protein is CASSHPGQMNTEAFF.

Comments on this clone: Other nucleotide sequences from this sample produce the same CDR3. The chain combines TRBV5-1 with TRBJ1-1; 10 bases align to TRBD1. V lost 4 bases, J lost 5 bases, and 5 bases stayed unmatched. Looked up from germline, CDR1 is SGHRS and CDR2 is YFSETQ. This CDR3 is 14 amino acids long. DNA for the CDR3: TGCGCCAGCAGCCTGAAGGGACAGGGGACTGAAGCTTTCTTT. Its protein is CASSLKGQGTEAFF.

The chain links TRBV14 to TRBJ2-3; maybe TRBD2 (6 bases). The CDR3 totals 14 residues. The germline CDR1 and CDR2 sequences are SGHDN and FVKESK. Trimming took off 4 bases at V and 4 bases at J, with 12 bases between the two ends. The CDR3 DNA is TGTGCCAGCAGCCCCCGACTAGTATCAGATACGCAGTATTTT. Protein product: CASSPRLVSDTQYF.

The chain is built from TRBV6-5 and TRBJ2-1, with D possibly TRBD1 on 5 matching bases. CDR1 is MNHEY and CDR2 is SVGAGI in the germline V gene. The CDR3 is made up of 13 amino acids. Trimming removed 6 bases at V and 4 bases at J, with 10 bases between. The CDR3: CASRRTIYNEQFF. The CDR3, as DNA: TGTGCCAGCAGGAGGACAATATACAATGAGCAGTTCTTC.

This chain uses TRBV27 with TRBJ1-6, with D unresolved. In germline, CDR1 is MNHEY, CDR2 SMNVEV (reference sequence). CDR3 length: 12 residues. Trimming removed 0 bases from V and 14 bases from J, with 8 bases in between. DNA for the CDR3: TGTGCCAGCAGTTTATCGTCTTTAGCCCTCCACTTT. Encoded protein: CASSLSSLALHF.

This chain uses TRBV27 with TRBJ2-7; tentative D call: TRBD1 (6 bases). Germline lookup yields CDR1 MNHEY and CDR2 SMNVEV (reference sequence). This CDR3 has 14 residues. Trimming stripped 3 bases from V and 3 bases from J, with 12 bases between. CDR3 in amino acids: CASSFGQSNYEQYF. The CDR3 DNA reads TGTGCCAGCAGTTTCGGACAGAGTAACTACGAGCAGTACTTC.

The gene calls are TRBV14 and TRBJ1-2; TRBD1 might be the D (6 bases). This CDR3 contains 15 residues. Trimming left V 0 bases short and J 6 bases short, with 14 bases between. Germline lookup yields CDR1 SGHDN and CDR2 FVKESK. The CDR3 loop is CASSQDGGSGDGYTF. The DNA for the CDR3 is TGTGCCAGCAGCCAAGATGGTGGGTCAGGGGATGGCTACACCTTC.

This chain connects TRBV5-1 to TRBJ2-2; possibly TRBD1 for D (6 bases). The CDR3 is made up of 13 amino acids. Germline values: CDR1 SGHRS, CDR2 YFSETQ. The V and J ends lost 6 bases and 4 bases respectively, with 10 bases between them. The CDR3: CASTYRVTGELFF. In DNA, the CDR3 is TGCGCCAGCACTTACAGGGTCACCGGGGAGCTGTTTTTT.

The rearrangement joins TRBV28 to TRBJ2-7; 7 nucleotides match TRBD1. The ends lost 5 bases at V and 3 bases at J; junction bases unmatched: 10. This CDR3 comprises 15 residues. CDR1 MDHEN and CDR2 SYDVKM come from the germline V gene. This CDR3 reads CASSPADRDSYEQYF. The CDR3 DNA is TGTGCCAGCAGTCCGGCCGATCGGGACAGCTACGAGCAGTACTTC.

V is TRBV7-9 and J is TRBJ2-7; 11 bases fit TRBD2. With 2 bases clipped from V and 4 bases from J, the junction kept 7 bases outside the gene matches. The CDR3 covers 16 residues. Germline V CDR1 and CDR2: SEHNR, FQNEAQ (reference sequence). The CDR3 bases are TGTGCCAGCAGCTTAACGGGACTAGCGGTCGAATACGAGCAGTACTTC. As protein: CASSLTGLAVEYEQYF.